These T cell receptor beta chains were read from a single sample in a study of CD8+ T cells in alopecia areata. The method was immunoSEQ multiplex PCR; TCRdb's version includes in-frame clones alone and lacks a portion of them. The table shows 150,000 to 200,000 clones, with 60% to 75% occurring only once. The sequencing used CD4+ T cells sorted from blood, collected at week 24, from a patient treated with tofacitinib. The receptor set was obtained from a human donor with alopecia areata. Each CDR3 is given with its conserved first and last residue. The D gene is left open where the match is weak. Only part of the rows carry a size: once, few, many, or a class if the clone is expanded.

>TRBJ1-5|TRBV6-6|.|.
TGTGCCAGCAGTATGGGAGCCAAAGAACAGCCCCAGCATTTT
CASSMGAKEQPQHF
>TRBJ1-6|TRBV5-1|TRBD1|.
TGCGCCAGCAGACTGGTGGGACAGGGCGATTCACCCCTCCACTTT
CASRLVGQGDSPLHF
>TRBJ2-3|TRBV5-1|.|few
TGCGCCAGCAGCTTGGGGCCCACAGATACGCAGTATTTT
CASSLGPTDTQYF
>TRBJ1-1|TRBV6-5|.|.
TGTGCCAGCAGTTACTCGGGCGGTGAAGCTTTCTTT
CASSYSGGEAFF
>TRBJ2-7|TRBV6-5|.|once
TGTGCAGCAGGGAGAAGGGAGCAGTACTTC
CAAGRREQYF
>TRBJ1-5|TRBV5-6|.|few
TGTGCCAGCAGCGCTGGACAGCTCAATCAGCCCCAGCATTTT
CASSAGQLNQPQHF
>TRBJ2-7|TRBV30|.|.
TGTGCCTGGAGTCAGGATAGTTACGAGCAGTACTTC
CAWSQDSYEQYF
>TRBJ2-7|TRBV11-2|.|.
TGTGCCAGCAGCTTAGATCTGGCGGACTCCTACGAGCAGTACTTC
CASSLDLADSYEQYF
>TRBJ2-5|TRBV5-6|.|few
TGTGCCAGCAGCATTACCTTGACAGGACAAGAGACCCAGTACTTC
CASSITLTGQETQYF
>TRBJ1-4|TRBV14|.|few
TGTGCCAGCAGCCCCCGGGCAACTAATGAAAAACTGTTTTTT
CASSPRATNEKLFF